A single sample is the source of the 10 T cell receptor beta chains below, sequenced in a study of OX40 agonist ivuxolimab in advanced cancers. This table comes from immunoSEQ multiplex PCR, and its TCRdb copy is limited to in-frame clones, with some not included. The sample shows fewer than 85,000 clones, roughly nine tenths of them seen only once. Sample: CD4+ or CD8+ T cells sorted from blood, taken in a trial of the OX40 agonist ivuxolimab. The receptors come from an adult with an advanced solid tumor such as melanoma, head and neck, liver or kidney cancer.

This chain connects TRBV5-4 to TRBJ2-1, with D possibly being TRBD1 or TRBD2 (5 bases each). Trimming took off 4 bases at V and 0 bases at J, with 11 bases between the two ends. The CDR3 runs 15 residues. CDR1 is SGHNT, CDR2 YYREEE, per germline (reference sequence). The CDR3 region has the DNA TGTGCCAGCAGCCCGGGGCTTAGCTCCTACAATGAGCAGTTCTTC. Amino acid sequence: CASSPGLSSYNEQFF.

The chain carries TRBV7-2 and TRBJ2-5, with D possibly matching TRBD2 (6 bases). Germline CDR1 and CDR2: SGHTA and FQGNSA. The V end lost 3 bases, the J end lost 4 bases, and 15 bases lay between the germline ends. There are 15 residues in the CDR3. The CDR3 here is CASSFQVGGPETQYF. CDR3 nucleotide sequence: TGTGCCAGCAGCTTCCAAGTGGGAGGTCCAGAGACCCAGTACTTC.

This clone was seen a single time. Written as DNA, the CDR3 is TGTGCCAGCAGCCCGACTAGTGGAGGGGAGACCCAGTACTTC. Translating it yields CASSPTSGGETQYF. The rearrangement uses TRBV11-2 and TRBJ2-5; TRBD2 is a possible D gene (6 bases). The CDR3 contains 14 residues. The germline V gene encodes CDR1 SGHAT and CDR2 FQNNGV. Trimming took 5 bases from V and 5 from J, leaving 15 bases between them.

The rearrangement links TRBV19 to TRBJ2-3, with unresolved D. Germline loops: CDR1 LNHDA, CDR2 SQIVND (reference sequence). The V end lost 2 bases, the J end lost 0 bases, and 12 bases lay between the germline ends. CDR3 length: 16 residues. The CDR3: CASSIPRLTSTDTQYF. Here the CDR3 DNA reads TGTGCCAGTAGTATACCCAGGCTTACTAGCACAGATACGCAGTATTTT. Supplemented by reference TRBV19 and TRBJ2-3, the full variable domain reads DGGITQSPKYLFRKEGQNVTLSCEQNLNHDAMYWYRQDPGQGLRLIYYSQIVNDFQKGDIAEGYSVSREKKESFPLTVTSAQKNPTAFYLCASSIPRLTSTDTQYFGPGTRLTVL.

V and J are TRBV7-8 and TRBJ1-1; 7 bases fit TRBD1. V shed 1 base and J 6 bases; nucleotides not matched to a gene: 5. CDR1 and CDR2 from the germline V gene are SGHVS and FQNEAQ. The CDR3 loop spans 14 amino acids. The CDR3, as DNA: TGTGCCAGCAGCTTAGTCTCGGGGACAGCTGAAGCTTTCTTT. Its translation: CASSLVSGTAEAFF.

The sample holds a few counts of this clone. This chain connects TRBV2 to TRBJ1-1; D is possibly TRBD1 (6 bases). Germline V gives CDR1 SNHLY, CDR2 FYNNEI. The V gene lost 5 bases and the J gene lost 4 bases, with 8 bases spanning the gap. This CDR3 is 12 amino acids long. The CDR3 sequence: CASSIQGTEAFF. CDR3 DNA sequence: TGTGCCAGCAGTATACAGGGCACTGAAGCTTTCTTT.

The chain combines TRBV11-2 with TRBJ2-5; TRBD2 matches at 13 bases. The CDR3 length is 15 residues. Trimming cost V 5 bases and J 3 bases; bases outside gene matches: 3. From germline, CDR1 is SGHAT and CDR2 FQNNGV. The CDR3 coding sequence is TGTGCCAGCAGCCCGGGACTAGCGGGAAAAGAGACCCAGTACTTC. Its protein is CASSPGLAGKETQYF.

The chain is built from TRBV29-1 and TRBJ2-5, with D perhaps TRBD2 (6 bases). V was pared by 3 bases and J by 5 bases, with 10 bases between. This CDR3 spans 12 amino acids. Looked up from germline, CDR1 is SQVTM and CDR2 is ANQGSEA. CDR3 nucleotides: TGCAGCGTTGATAGCGCGGGGGAGACCCAGTACTTC. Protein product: CSVDSAGETQYF.

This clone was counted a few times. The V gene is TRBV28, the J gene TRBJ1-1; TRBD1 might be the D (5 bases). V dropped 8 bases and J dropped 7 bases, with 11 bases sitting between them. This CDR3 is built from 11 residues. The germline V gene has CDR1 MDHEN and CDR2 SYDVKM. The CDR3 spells CASGGASEAFF. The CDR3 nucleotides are TGTGCCAGCGGTGGGGCCAGTGAAGCTTTCTTT.

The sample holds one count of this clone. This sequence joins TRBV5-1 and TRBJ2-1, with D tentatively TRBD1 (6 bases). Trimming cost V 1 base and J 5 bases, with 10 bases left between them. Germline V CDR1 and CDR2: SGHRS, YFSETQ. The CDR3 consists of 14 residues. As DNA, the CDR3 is TGCGCCAGCAGCTTGACAGGGCTAAACAATGAGCAGTTCTTC. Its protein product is CASSLTGLNNEQFF.